This T cell receptor (beta chain) was profiled in a study of shared clonotypes between healthy human individuals. Background on the study: A donor's plate count was three for CD4 naive and three for CD4 memory; CD8 naive had two and CD8 memory one. Points from the study as a whole: Generally, estimated richness proved larger in naive subsets than it did in memory subsets.

Naive CD4+ cells were CD45RA-selected; the remaining cells were memory. The CDR3 loop spans 17 amino acids. Turning to this clone: No antigen is known for it.

Clones were read by immunoSEQ multiplex PCR, and TCRdb kept only the in-frame ones, dropping some. The sample lists more than 2 million clones, roughly 95% occurring once. The TCR sequence derives from a man aged 18 to 35 in good health. The sample consisted of naive CD4+ T cells sorted from blood. As for subset: CD45RA+ positively selected. The chain links TRBV21-1 to TRBJ2-7; TRBD1 is the table's D call, not checked against the DNA. TRBV21-1 has pseudogene status. DNA of the CDR3: TGTGCCAGCAGAGACCGGGACAGGGTCTTCCTCCATTACGAGCAGTACTTC. Protein sequence: CASRDRDRVFLHYEQYF.